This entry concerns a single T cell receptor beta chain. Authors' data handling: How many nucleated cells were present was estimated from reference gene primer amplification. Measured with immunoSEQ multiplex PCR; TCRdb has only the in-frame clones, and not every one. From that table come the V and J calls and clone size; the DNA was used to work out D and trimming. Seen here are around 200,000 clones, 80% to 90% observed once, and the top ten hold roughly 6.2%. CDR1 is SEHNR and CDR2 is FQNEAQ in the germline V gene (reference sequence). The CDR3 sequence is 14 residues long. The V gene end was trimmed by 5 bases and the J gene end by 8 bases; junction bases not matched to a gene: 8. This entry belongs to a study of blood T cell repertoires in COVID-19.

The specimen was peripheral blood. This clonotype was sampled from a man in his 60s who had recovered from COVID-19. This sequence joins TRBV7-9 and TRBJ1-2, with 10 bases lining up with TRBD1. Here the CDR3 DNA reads TGTGCCAGCAGCAGACCGGACAGGGGGATCGGCTACACCTTC. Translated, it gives CASSRPDRGIGYTF.